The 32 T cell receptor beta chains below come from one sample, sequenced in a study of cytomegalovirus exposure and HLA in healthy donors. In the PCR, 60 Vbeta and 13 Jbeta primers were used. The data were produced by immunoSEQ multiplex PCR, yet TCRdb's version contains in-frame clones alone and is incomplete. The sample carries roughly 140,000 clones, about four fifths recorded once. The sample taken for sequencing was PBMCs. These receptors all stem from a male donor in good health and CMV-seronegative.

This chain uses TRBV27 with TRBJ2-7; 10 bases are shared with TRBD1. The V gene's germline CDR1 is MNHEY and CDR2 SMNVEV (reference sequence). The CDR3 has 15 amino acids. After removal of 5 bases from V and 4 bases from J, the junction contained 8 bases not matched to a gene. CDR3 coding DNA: TGTGCCAGCAGTCAGAGCGGGGACAGGGGATACGAGCAGTACTTC. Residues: CASSQSGDRGYEQYF.

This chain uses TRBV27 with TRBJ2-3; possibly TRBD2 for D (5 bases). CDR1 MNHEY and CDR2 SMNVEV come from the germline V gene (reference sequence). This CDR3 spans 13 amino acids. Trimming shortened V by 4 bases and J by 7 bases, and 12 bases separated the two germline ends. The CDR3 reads CASSSRGSNTQYF. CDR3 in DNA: TGTGCCAGCAGTTCCCGGGGATCAAATACGCAGTATTTT.

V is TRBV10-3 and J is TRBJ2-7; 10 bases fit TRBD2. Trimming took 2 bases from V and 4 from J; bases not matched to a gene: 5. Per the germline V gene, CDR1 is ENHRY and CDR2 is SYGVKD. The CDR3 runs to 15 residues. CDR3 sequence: CAISELSGRRYEQYF. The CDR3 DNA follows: TGTGCCATCAGTGAGCTTAGCGGGAGGAGGTACGAGCAGTACTTC.

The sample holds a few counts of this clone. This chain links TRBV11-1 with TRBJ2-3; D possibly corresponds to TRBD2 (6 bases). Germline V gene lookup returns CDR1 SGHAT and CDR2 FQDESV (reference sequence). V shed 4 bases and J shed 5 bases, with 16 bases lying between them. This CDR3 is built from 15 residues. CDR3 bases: TGTGCCAGCAGCTCGCTGGGGACTTACTTAGATACGCAGTATTTT. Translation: CASSSLGTYLDTQYF.

The CDR3 loop reads CASSDPATGNTEAFF. The CDR3 DNA sequence: TGTGCCAGCAGTGATCCTGCAACGGGGAACACTGAAGCTTTCTTT. The chain has TRBV25-1 and TRBJ1-1; D is ambiguous. Germline CDR1 is MGHDK and CDR2 is SYGVNS. Trimming took off 3 bases at V and 1 base at J, with 12 bases between the two ends. The CDR3 is made up of 15 amino acids.

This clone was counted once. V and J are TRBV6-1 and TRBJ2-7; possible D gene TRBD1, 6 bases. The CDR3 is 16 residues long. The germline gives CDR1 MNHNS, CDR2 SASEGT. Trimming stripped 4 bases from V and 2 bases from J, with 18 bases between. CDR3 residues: CASSVEQGGGTYEQYF. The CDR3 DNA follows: TGTGCCAGCAGTGTAGAACAGGGCGGCGGAACCTACGAGCAGTACTTC.

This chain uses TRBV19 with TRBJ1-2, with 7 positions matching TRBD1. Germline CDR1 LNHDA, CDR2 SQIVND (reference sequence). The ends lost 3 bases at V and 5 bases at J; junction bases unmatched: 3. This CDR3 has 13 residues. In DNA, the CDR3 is TGTGCCAGTAGTATTGACAGGGTGTATGGCTACACCTTC. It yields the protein CASSIDRVYGYTF.

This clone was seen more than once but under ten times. CDR3 nucleotide sequence: TGTGCCAGCAGCCTATTATCGGACAGGGCATTCTATGGCTACACCTTC. Translation gives CASSLLSDRAFYGYTF. This chain connects TRBV5-4 to TRBJ1-2; 8 bases fit TRBD1. The CDR3 is 16 amino acids. After removal of 4 bases from V and 4 bases from J, the junction contained 12 bases not matched to a gene. CDR1 is SGHNT and CDR2 is YYREEE in the germline V gene (reference sequence).

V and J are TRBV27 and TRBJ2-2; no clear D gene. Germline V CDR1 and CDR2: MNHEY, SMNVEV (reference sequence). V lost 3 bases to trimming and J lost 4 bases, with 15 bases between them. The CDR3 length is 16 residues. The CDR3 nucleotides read TGTGCCAGCAGTTTGACCCTTGTTCCGGGCACCGGGGAGCTGTTTTTT. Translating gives CASSLTLVPGTGELFF.

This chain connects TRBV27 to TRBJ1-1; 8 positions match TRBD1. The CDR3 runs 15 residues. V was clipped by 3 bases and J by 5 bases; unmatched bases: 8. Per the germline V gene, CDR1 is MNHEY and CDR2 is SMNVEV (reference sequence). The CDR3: CASSFQGALGTEAFF. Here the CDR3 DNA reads TGTGCCAGCAGTTTCCAGGGGGCATTAGGGACTGAAGCTTTCTTT.

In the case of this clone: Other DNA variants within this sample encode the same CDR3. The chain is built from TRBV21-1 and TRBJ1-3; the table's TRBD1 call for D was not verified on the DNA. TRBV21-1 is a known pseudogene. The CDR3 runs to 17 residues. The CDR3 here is CASSKEGERSPGNTIYF. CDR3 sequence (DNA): TGTGCCAGCAGCAAAGAGGGGGAACGCTCCCCTGGAAACACCATATATTTC.

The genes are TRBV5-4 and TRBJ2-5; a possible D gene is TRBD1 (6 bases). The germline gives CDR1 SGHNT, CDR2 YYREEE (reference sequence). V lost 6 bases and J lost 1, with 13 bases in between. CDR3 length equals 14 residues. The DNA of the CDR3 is TGTGCCAGCAATATCCCGGACAGCCAAGAGACCCAGTACTTC. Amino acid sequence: CASNIPDSQETQYF.

CDR3 protein: CASSRLSDTQYF. CDR3 in DNA: TGTGCCAGCAGCCGACTGTCAGATACGCAGTATTTT. This chain uses TRBV6-5 with TRBJ2-3; D remains ambiguous. V was cut by 6 bases and J by 4 bases, with 8 bases left in between. Germline assignment: CDR1 MNHEY and CDR2 SVGAGI. This CDR3 region has 12 residues.

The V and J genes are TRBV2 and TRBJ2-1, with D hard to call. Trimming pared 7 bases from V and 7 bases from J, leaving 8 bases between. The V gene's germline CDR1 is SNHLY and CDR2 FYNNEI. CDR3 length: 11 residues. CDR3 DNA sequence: TGTGCCAGCACCGGTCATAATGAGCAGTTCTTC. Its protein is CASTGHNEQFF.

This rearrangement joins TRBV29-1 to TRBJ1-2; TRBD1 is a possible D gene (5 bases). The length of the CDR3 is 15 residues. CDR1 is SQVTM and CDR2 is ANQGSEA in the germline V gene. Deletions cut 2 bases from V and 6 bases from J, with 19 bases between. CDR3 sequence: CSVENGAWGLNGYTF. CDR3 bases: TGCAGCGTTGAAAATGGGGCATGGGGCTTGAATGGCTACACCTTC.

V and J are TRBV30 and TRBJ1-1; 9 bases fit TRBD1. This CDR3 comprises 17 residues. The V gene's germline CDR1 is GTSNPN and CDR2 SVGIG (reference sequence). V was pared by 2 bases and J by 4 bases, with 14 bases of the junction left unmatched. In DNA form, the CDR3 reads TGTGCCTGGAGTATAACAGGGGGCGCGGTTAAGGCCACTGAAGCTTTCTTT. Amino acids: CAWSITGGAVKATEAFF.

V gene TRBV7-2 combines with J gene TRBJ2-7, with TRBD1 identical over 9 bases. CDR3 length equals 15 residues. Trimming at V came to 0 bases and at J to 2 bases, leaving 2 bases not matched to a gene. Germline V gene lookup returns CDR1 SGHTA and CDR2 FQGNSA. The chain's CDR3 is CASSLAGTGTYEQYF. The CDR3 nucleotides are TGTGCCAGCAGCTTAGCCGGGACAGGGACCTACGAGCAGTACTTC.

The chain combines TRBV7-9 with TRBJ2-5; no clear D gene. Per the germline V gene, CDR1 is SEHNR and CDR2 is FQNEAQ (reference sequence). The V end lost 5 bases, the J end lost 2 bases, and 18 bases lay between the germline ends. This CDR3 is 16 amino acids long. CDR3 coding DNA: TGTGCCAGCAGCCCAGGCCTCAGGCCGATTCAAGAGACCCAGTACTTC. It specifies CASSPGLRPIQETQYF.

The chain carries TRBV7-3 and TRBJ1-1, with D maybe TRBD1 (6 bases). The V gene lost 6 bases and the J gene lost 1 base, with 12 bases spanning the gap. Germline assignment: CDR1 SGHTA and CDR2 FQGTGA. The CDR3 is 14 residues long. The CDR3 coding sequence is TGTGCCAGCAGTGAAGGGGGGGGGAACACTGAAGCTTTCTTT. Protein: CASSEGGGNTEAFF.

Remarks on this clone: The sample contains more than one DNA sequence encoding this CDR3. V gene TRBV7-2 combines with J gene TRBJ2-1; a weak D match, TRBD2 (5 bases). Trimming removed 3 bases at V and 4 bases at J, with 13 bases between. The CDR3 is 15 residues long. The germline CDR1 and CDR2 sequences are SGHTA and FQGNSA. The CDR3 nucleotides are TGTGCCAGCAGCTTCGACCGGGGATCTTACAATGAGCAGTTCTTC. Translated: CASSFDRGSYNEQFF.

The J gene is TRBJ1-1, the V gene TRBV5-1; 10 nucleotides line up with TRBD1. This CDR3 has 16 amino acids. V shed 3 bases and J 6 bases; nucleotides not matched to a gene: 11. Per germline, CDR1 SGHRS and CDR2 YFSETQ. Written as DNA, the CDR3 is TGCGCCAGCAGCTCCCGACAGGGGGCCTGGGGGTCTGAAGCTTTCTTT. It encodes CASSSRQGAWGSEAFF.

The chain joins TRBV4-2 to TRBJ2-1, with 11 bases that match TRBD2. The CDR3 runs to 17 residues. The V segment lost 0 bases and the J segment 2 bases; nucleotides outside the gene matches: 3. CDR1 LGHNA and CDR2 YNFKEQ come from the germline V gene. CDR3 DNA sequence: TGTGCCAGCAGCCAAGAGGCTAGCGGGAGGACCTACAATGAGCAGTTCTTC. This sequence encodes CASSQEASGRTYNEQFF.

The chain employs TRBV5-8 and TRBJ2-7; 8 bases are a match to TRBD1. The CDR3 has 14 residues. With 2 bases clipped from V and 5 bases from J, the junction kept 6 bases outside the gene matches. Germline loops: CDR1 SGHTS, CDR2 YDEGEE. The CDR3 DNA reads TGTGCCAGCAGCTTCGGACAGGGAGCGGACGAGCAGTACTTC. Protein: CASSFGQGADEQYF.

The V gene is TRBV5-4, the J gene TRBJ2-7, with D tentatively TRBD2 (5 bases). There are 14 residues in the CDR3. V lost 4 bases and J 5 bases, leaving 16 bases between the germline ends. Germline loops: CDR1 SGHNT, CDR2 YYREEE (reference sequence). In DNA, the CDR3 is TGTGCCAGCAGCCCGGAGGTGAGGGCGAACGAGCAGTACTTC. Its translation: CASSPEVRANEQYF.

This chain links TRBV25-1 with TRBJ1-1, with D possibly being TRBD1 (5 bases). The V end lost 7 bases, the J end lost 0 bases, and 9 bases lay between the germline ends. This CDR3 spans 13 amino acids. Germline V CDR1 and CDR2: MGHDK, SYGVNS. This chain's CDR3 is CASTPGMNTEAFF. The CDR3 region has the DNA TGTGCCAGCACACCAGGGATGAACACTGAAGCTTTCTTT.

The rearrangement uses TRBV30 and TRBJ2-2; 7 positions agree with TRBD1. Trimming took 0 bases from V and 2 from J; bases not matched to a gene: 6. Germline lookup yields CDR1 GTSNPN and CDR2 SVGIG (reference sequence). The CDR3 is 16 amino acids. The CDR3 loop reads CAWSVPRTGNTGELFF. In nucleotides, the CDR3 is TGTGCCTGGAGTGTACCCAGGACAGGCAACACCGGGGAGCTGTTTTTT.

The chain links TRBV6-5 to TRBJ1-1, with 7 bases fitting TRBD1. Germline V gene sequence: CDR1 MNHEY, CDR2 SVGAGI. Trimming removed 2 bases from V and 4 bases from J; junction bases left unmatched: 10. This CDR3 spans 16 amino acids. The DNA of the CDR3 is TGTGCCAGCAGTTACGGTGACAGGGTAGGGAGCACTGAAGCTTTCTTT. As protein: CASSYGDRVGSTEAFF.

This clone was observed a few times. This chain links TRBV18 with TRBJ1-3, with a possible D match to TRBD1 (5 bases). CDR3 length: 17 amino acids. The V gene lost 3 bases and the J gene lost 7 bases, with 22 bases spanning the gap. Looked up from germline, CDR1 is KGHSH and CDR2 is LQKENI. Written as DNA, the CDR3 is TGTGCCAGCTCACCTTCCGGGCCCTTCGGCGGGGGGAACACCATATATTTT. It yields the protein CASSPSGPFGGGNTIYF.

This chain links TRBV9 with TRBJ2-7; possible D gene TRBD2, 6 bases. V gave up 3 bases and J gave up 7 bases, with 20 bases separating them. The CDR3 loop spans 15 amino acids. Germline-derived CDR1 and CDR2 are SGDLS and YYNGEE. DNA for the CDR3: TGTGCCAGCAGCGGCGGGGCTGCCGAAGACGGAGAGCAGTACTTC. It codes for CASSGGAAEDGEQYF.

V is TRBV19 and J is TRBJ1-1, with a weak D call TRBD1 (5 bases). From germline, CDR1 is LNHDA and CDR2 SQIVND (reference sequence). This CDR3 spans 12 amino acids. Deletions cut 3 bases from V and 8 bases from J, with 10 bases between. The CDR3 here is CASSMQGREAFF. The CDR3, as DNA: TGTGCCAGTAGTATGCAGGGTCGGGAAGCTTTCTTT.

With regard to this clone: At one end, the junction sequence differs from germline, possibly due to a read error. The CDR3 nucleotides are TGTGCTAGCAGCTTAGGTCAGTGGACTAGCGGATACAATGAGCAGTTCTTC. Translated, it gives CASSLGQWTSGYNEQFF. The chain couples TRBV7-7 to TRBJ2-1; 10 positions match TRBD2. The CDR3 spans 17 residues. Germline CDR1 is SSHAT and CDR2 is FNYEAQ (reference sequence).

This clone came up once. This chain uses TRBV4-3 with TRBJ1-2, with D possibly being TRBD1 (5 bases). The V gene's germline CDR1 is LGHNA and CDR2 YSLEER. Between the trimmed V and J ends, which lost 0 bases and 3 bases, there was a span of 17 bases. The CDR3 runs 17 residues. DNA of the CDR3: TGCGCCAGCAGCCAAGATAATTTTGTGGGGCAGCACTATGGCTACACCTTC. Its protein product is CASSQDNFVGQHYGYTF.